This is a list of T cell receptor beta chains from one sample in a study of molecular identifiers for immune sequencing clone quantification. TCRdb reprocessed the PCR reads via MiXCR and lists one record per CDR3 protein. The sample lists about 100,000 distinct CDR3 sequences, 36% occurring once. Material: naive CD8+ T cells from blood, with Jurkat cell RNA spiked in. The receptors were gathered from a human donor in good health. Some libraries in this study had Jurkat cell RNA spiked in. The CDR3 runs from the conserved cysteine through the conserved F or W. A D gene is named only where the DNA matches it firmly. Clone size appears in some rows only: once, few, many, or a class for an expanded clone.

V,size,D,J,CDR3,DNA
TRBV18,few,TRBD2,TRBJ2-2,CASSPRGFISGSPNTGELFF,TGTGCCAGCTCACCACGCGGCTTTATTAGCGGGAGTCCAAACACCGGGGAGCTGTTTTTT
TRBV6-5,many,TRBD2,TRBJ2-3,CASSYGLAGDPDTQYF,TGTGCCAGCAGCTATGGACTAGCGGGAGATCCGGATACGCAGTATTTT
TRBV19,NA,NA,TRBJ1-1,CASSPFRKNTEAFF,TGTGCCAGTAGCCCCTTCAGGAAGAACACTGAAGCTTTCTTT
TRBV4-3,many,NA,TRBJ1-1,CASSQVSFISEQAFF,TGCGCCAGCAGCCAAGTTTCTTTTATTAGTGAGCAAGCTTTCTTT
TRBV28,few,NA,TRBJ2-1,CASSLVHEQFF,TGTGCCAGCAGTTTGGTTCATGAGCAGTTCTTC
TRBV14,NA,NA,TRBJ2-2,CASSQEWNTGELFF,TGTGCCAGCAGCCAAGAATGGAACACCGGGGAGCTGTTTTTT
TRBV4-1,NA,NA,TRBJ2-1,CASSQELAEGDEQFF,TGCGCCAGCAGCCAAGAACTAGCCGAAGGGGACGAGCAGTTCTTC
TRBV6-5,many,NA,TRBJ1-1,CASRPELDTEAFF,TGTGCCAGCAGACCGGAGTTGGACACTGAAGCTTTCTTT
TRBV7-9,NA,NA,TRBJ2-1,CASSLDSHGGQFF,TGTGCCAGCAGTCTAGACTCTCATGGTGGGCAGTTCTTC
TRBV9,many,TRBD1,TRBJ1-5,CASSVEGQTPQHF,TGTGCCAGCAGCGTAGAGGGACAGACGCCCCAGCATTTT
TRBV4-3,many,NA,TRBJ2-1,CASSQSTGKGVNEQFF,TGCGCCAGCAGCCAATCGACGGGTAAAGGGGTCAATGAGCAGTTCTTC
TRBV5-3,NA,TRBD2,TRBJ2-7,CASSLFGRARHEQYF,TGTGCCAGCAGCTTGTTCGGGAGGGCCCGCCACGAGCAGTACTTC
TRBV29-1,NA,NA,TRBJ2-1,CSGGGGRGNEQFF,TGCAGTGGGGGCGGGGGCCGGGGCAATGAGCAGTTCTTC
TRBV28,many,NA,TRBJ2-7,CASSPSDNYSYEQYF,TGTGCCAGCAGTCCCTCGGACAACTACTCCTACGAGCAGTACTTC
TRBV7-2,many,NA,TRBJ2-7,CASSRPASYEQYF,TGTGCCAGCAGCCGACCCGCTTCCTACGAGCAGTACTTC
TRBV7-9,many,NA,TRBJ1-6,CASSLVAGQDSPLHF,TGTGCCAGCAGCTTAGTCGCAGGGCAGGATTCACCCCTCCACTTT
TRBV4-1,NA,NA,TRBJ2-7,CASSQDPSSYEQYF,TGCGCCAGCAGCCAAGATCCAAGCTCCTACGAGCAGTACTTC
TRBV21-1,NA,NA,TRBJ2-5,CARAKEGEGDGEAQYF,TGTGCCAGGGCGAAGGAGGGAGAAGGGGACGGAGAGGCCCAGTACTTC
TRBV6-5,many,TRBD2,TRBJ2-5,CASSPGGGYQETQYF,TGTGCCAGCAGCCCCGGGGGGGGCTACCAAGAGACCCAGTACTTC
TRBV9,NA,TRBD2,TRBJ2-7,CASNPGAGGYEQYF,TGTGCCAGCAACCCGGGAGCGGGAGGATACGAGCAGTACTTC
TRBV19,NA,NA,TRBJ2-1,CASSADGGSYNEQIF,TGTGCCAGTAGTGCCGACGGAGGCTCCTACAATGAGCAGATCTTC
TRBV12-5,few,NA,TRBJ2-2,CASVKDSHTGELFF,TGTGCTAGTGTCAAGGACAGCCACACCGGGGAGCTGTTTTTT
TRBV13,few,NA,TRBJ1-5,CASSLGRGDYQPQHF,TGTGCCAGCAGCTTAGGAAGGGGCGACTATCAGCCCCAGCATTTT
TRBV6-2/TRBV6-3,NA,TRBD2,TRBJ2-7,CASSLVAGASYKQYF,TGTGCCAGCAGCCTGGTAGCGGGAGCCTCCTACAAGCAGTACTTC
TRBV9,NA,NA,TRBJ1-2,CASSPEDRINYGYTF,TGTGCCAGCAGCCCGGAGGACAGAATTAACTATGGCTACACCTTC
TRBV4-1,large,TRBD2,TRBJ2-3,CASSQREGAADTQYF,TGCGCCAGCAGCCAGCGGGAGGGTGCAGCAGATACGCAGTATTTT
TRBV12-3/TRBV12-4,few,NA,TRBJ2-2,CASRGLNTGELFF,TGTGCCAGCAGGGGGCTTAACACCGGGGAGCTGTTTTTT
TRBV27,NA,TRBD1,TRBJ1-2,CASRNPGQGNYGYTF,TGTGCCAGCAGGAATCCGGGACAGGGGAACTATGGCTACACCTTC
TRBV28,NA,NA,TRBJ2-7,CASSSLLALGPYERYF,TGTGCCAGCAGTAGCCTCCTAGCGTTGGGGCCCTACGAGCGGTACTTC
TRBV2,few,NA,TRBJ2-7,CASSEGWDYEQYF,TGTGCCAGCAGTGAAGGATGGGACTACGAGCAGTACTTC
TRBV11-3,NA,NA,TRBJ2-5,CASSLGTETQYF,TGTGCCAGCAGCTTAGGTACCGAGACCCAGTACTTC
TRBV7-2,many,TRBD2,TRBJ2-7,CASSTGTSGVEQYF,TGTGCCAGCAGCACTGGGACTAGCGGGGTAGAGCAGTACTTC
TRBV6-6,few,NA,TRBJ2-3,CASWAVLGGGTDTQYF,TGTGCCAGCTGGGCCGTCCTCGGAGGCGGGACAGATACGCAGTATTTT